The sequence of this TCR beta chain was determined in a study of T cell changes during pregnancy in multiple sclerosis. The data were produced by immunoSEQ multiplex PCR, yet TCRdb's version contains in-frame clones alone and is incomplete. Here the sample spans 76,000 or so clones, 93% being singletons. The CDR3 has 15 amino acids. The V and J ends lost 5 bases and 4 bases respectively, with 18 bases between them. Looked up from germline, CDR1 is SGHTA and CDR2 is FQGNSA. Sequencing used peripheral blood, obtained in the second trimester of pregnancy. This sequence joins TRBV7-2 and TRBJ2-7; possibly TRBD2 for D (6 bases). This clonotype was sampled from a female donor in good health, enrolled as a control in a pregnancy study. CDR3 in DNA: TGTGCCAGCAGCCTCCCACCGGGGGTCAAATACGAGCAGTACTTC. Translated: CASSLPPGVKYEQYF.